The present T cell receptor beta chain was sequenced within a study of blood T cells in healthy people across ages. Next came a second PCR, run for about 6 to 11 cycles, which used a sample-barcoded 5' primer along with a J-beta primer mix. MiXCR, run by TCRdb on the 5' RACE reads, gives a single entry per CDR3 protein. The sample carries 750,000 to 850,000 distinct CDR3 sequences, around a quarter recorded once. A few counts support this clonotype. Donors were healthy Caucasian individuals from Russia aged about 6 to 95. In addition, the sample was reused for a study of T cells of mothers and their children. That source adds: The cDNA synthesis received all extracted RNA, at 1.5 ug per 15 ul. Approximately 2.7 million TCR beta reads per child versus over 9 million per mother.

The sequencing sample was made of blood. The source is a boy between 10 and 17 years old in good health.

CDR3 in DNA: TGCGCCAGCAGCCACCAAGGGGGGACCCAGTACTTC. Translating it yields CASSHQGGTQYF. The V and J genes are TRBV4-3 and TRBJ2-5; a possible D gene is TRBD1 (6 bases). Trimming pared 3 bases from V and 7 bases from J, leaving 9 bases between. Per germline, CDR1 LGHNA and CDR2 YSLEER. The CDR3 runs 12 residues.